Following are 17 T cell receptor beta chains from one sample sequenced in a study of T cells after posttransplantation cyclophosphamide. The protocol was immunoSEQ multiplex PCR, while the TCRdb copy is restricted to in-frame clones and leaves out a portion. This sample comprises about 30,000 clones, none seen once only. Sequencing was performed on PBMCs. The source is a woman in her sixties in good health, CMV-negative, and a related stem cell transplant donor.

Ten or more counts support this clone. V gene TRBV19 combines with J gene TRBJ1-5; D possibly corresponds to TRBD1 (5 bases). Trimming cost V 6 bases and J 7 bases, with 16 bases left between them. CDR3 size: 14 residues. Germline V gives CDR1 LNHDA, CDR2 SQIVND (reference sequence). The CDR3 bases are TGTGCCAGTAGAATGGACAACCGAGGACAGCCCCAGCATTTT. This translates into CASRMDNRGQPQHF.

The V gene is TRBV6-4, the J gene TRBJ2-5; 11 bases agree with TRBD1. Trimming cost V 4 bases and J 5 bases; bases outside gene matches: 0. This CDR3 has 13 amino acids. Germline CDR1 is MRHNA and CDR2 is SNTAGT. The DNA for the CDR3 is TGTGCCAGCAGTGGGGACAGGGGGGAGACCCAGTACTTC. It translates to CASSGDRGETQYF.

In this sample, this clone turned up many times. The chain is built from TRBV19 and TRBJ2-5, with TRBD2 identical over 9 bases. Germline V gene sequence: CDR1 LNHDA, CDR2 SQIVND (reference sequence). The CDR3 covers 15 residues. V lost 3 bases to trimming and J lost 1 base; unmatched junction nucleotides: 3. CDR3 residues: CASSMERGAQETQYF. Here the CDR3 DNA reads TGTGCCAGTAGTATGGAGCGGGGGGCCCAAGAGACCCAGTACTTC.

This clone occurred many times. This likely comes from a read error, as the CDR3 has no conserved phenylalanine or tryptophan at its end. Because the CDR3's place on the DNA is in doubt, the DNA is left out and the CDR3 is given as listed by TCRdb. The chain recombines TRBV15 with TRBJ1-1. The CDR3 contains 10 residues when both ends are counted. The germline gives CDR1 LNHNV, CDR2 YYDKDF (reference sequence). The CDR3 sequence: CATSRDSIQK.

This clone showed up many times. V usage is TRBV2 and J usage is TRBJ1-5; D gene unclear. The germline V gene encodes CDR1 SNHLY and CDR2 FYNNEI. With 7 bases removed from V and 2 bases from J, the gap between germline ends came to 15 bases. CDR3 size: 15 residues. CDR3 nucleotide sequence: TGTGCCAGCACTTCTGCCCGGAGGGGCAATCAGCCCCAGCATTTT. Translated, it gives CASTSARRGNQPQHF.

This clone was detected ten times or more. The V gene is TRBV7-2, the J gene TRBJ1-2, with 9 bases identical to TRBD1. From germline, CDR1 is SGHTA and CDR2 FQGNSA. Unmatched junction bases numbered 4, after V lost 4 bases and J lost 4 bases. This CDR3 region has 14 residues. The CDR3 DNA is TGTGCCAGCAGCTCCGGGACAGGGCCCTATGGCTACACCTTC. It encodes CASSSGTGPYGYTF.

This clone showed up many times. The V gene is TRBV5-4, the J gene TRBJ2-7; no clear D. The CDR3 sequence is 14 residues long. V was pared by 5 bases and J by 0 bases, with 12 bases between. Germline V gene sequence: CDR1 SGHNT, CDR2 YYREEE (reference sequence). CDR3 loop: CASRTRGGSYEQYF. In nucleotides, the CDR3 is TGTGCCAGCAGAACGAGAGGCGGCTCCTACGAGCAGTACTTC.

This clone was picked up many times. V usage is TRBV7-2 and J usage is TRBJ1-6; TRBD1 is a possible D gene (5 bases). CDR1 and CDR2 (germline): SGHTA, FQGNSA. The CDR3 loop spans 14 amino acids. The V gene lost 3 bases and the J gene lost 5 bases, with 8 bases spanning the gap. The CDR3, as DNA: TGTGCCAGCAGCTTCCGACAGAATAATTCACCCCTCCACTTT. Its protein product is CASSFRQNNSPLHF.

V and J are TRBV6-5 and TRBJ2-5; D call uncertain. Gene TRBJ2-7 matches the end of the DNA better, so the J call may be wrong. The CDR3 consists of 14 residues. In germline, CDR1 is MNHEY, CDR2 SVGAGI. In nucleotides, the CDR3 is TGTGCCAGCAGACGTGGTGGTCGCTCCTACGAGCAGTACTTC. Encoded protein: CASRRGGRSYEQYF.

This clone was recorded many times. In DNA form, the CDR3 reads TGTGCCAGCAGCCGGGACAGGGGGCCAGAGACCCAGTACTTC. It encodes CASSRDRGPETQYF. The V call is TRBV16, the J call TRBJ2-5; 12 positions agree with TRBD1. CDR1 is KGHSY and CDR2 is FQNENV in the germline V gene. Trimming at V came to 4 bases and at J to 4 bases, leaving 1 base not matched to a gene. CDR3 length equals 14 residues.

This clone appeared many times. The CDR3 loop is CASSPKRPTIENTEAFF. In DNA form, the CDR3 reads TGTGCCAGCAGCCCAAAACGACCGACTATAGAGAACACTGAAGCTTTCTTT. The genes are TRBV7-6 and TRBJ1-1; D remains unclear. Trimming took off 5 bases at V and 1 base at J, with 20 bases between the two ends. The CDR3 is made up of 17 amino acids. CDR1 and CDR2 from the germline V gene are SGHVS and FNYEAQ. Combining the CDR3 with reference TRBV7-6 and TRBJ1-1 gives the whole variable domain GAGVSQSPRYKVTKRGQDVALRCDPISGHVSLYWYRQALGQGPEFLTYFNYEAQQDKSGLPNDRFSAERPEGSISTLTIQRTEQRDSAMYRCASSPKRPTIENTEAFFGQGTRLTVV.

Ten or more counts support this clone. The gene calls are TRBV18 and TRBJ2-3; D is uncertain. The CDR3 contains 14 residues. V was clipped by 2 bases and J by 4 bases, with 10 bases between them. In germline, CDR1 is KGHSH, CDR2 LQKENI. CDR3: CASSPVPTADTQYF. The CDR3 DNA sequence: TGTGCCAGCTCACCAGTCCCCACGGCAGATACGCAGTATTTT. Full variable domain (missing parts from reference TRBV18 and TRBJ2-3): NAGVMQNPRHLVRRRGQEARLRCSPMKGHSHVYWYRQLPEEGLKFMVYLQKENIIDESGMPKERFSAEFPKEGPSILRIQQVVRGDSAAYFCASSPVPTADTQYFGPGTRLTVL.

This clone was seen only a few times. The CDR3 region is CAWTTGGRNYGYTF. The CDR3 region has the DNA TGTGCCTGGACTACAGGGGGGAGGAACTATGGCTACACCTTC. This chain links TRBV30 with TRBJ1-2; the match to TRBD1 covers 8 bases. CDR3 length: 14 amino acids. The V segment lost 4 bases and the J segment 2 bases; nucleotides outside the gene matches: 6. Germline V gene sequence: CDR1 GTSNPN, CDR2 SVGIG (reference sequence).

This clone came up many times. The J gene is TRBJ1-1, the V gene TRBV6-4, with 7 bases aligning to TRBD1. J gave up 4 bases and V 4 bases, and 9 bases lay outside the gene matches. CDR1 and CDR2 from the germline V gene are MRHNA and SNTAGT. The CDR3 spans 15 residues. CDR3 nucleotide sequence: TGTGCCAGCAGTGCCTCGGGAGGGGGCCCCACTGAAGCTTTCTTT. This sequence encodes CASSASGGGPTEAFF.

A few counts support this clone. A read error may produce the germline difference seen at one junction end. The gene calls are TRBV9 and TRBJ1-2; D might be TRBD1 (6 bases). CDR3 length: 15 amino acids. Germline V gene lookup returns CDR1 SGDLS and CDR2 YYNGEE. The CDR3 here is CVSSVDLGAGYGYTF. As DNA, the CDR3 is TGTGTCAGCAGCGTAGATTTGGGGGCGGGATATGGCTACACCTTC.

This clone appeared many times. J is TRBJ2-1 and V is TRBV11-3; 11 bases align to TRBD2. The V and J ends lost 0 bases and 10 bases, in that order; junction bases with no gene match: 5. CDR1 and CDR2 from the germline V gene are SGHNT and YENEEA. The CDR3 extends over 15 amino acids. CDR3 sequence: CASSLDGPSGGEQFF. As DNA, the CDR3 is TGTGCCAGCAGCTTAGATGGCCCTAGCGGGGGGGAGCAGTTCTTC.

This clone was seen many times. V and J are TRBV20-1 and TRBJ2-1; no reliable D call. Germline CDR1 is DFQATT and CDR2 is SNEGSKA (reference sequence). The CDR3 contains 10 residues. The ends were cut back, 4 bases at V and 5 bases at J, with 3 bases in the middle. The CDR3 protein is CSAKHNEQFF. In DNA form, the CDR3 reads TGCAGTGCTAAGCACAATGAGCAGTTCTTC.